This TCR beta chain is from a study of regulatory T cells in long-lasting Graves disease. Overall study context: Patients newly diagnosed with Graves' had been on antithyroid drugs for under 3 months.

The authors built TCR beta libraries using iRepertoire HTBI primers and Arm-PCR of CDR3 regions. TCRdb passed the multiplex PCR reads through MiXCR, listing each CDR3 protein once. The sample has a few hundred thousand distinct CDR3 sequences; roughly 16% are singletons. Unmatched junction bases numbered 18, after V lost 4 bases and J lost 9 bases. CDR1 and CDR2 (germline): SNHLY, FYNNEI. The CDR3 runs 18 residues. Stated time point: newly diagnosed GD, antithyroid drugs for less than 3 months. PBMC-extracted RNA yielded the TCR library. Graves' disease diagnosis followed American Thyroid Association guidelines. EDTA tubes were used for drawing around 8.2 milliliters of peripheral blood. This clonotype was seen at least ten times. This sample was also put to use in a study of T cells in Graves' hyperthyroidism and ophthalmopathy.

This clonotype originated in a woman under 30 with Graves disease. Sequenced material: peripheral blood mononuclear cells (PBMCs), taken at new diagnosis, from a patient treated with antithyroid drugs. The chain is built from TRBV2 and TRBJ2-1, with TRBD2 matching over 10 bases. The CDR3 sequence is CASSGSFWSGGASREQFF. CDR3 coding DNA: TGTGCCAGCAGTGGGTCTTTCTGGAGCGGGGGGGCCAGTCGTGAGCAGTTCTTC.